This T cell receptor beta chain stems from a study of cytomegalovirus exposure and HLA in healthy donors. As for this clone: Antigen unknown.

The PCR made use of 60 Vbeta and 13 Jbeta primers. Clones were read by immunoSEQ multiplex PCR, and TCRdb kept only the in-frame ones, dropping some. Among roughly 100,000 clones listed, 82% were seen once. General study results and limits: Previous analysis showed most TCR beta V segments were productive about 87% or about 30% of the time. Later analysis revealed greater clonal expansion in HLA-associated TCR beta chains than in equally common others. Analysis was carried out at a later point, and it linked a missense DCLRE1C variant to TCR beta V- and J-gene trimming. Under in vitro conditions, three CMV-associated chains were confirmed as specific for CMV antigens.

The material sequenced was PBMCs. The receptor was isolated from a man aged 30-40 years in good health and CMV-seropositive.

The CDR3 protein is CASSPTPLAGGADTQYF. The CDR3 DNA reads TGTGCCAGCTCACCCACCCCGCTAGCGGGAGGAGCAGATACGCAGTATTTT. The V call is TRBV18, the J call TRBJ2-3, with 11 bases that match TRBD2. In germline, CDR1 is KGHSH, CDR2 LQKENI. The CDR3 covers 17 residues. J lost 4 bases, V lost 3 bases, and 9 bases had no gene match.